This paragraph covers one T cell receptor beta chain sequence. This entry belongs to a study of OX40 agonist ivuxolimab in advanced cancers. Looked up from germline, CDR1 is SGHAT and CDR2 is FQDESV (reference sequence). The CDR3 totals 15 residues. V was pared by 5 bases and J by 3 bases, with 10 bases of the junction left unmatched. Clones were sequenced by immunoSEQ multiplex PCR, and TCRdb holds only the in-frame ones, with some missing. The sample gives about 40,000 clones, approximately 88% of which show up once; around 25% is in the top ten. J is TRBJ2-7 and V is TRBV11-1, with TRBD2 identical over 7 bases. Sample: CD4+ or CD8+ T cells sorted from blood, taken in a trial of the OX40 agonist ivuxolimab. This receptor was identified in an adult with an advanced solid tumor such as melanoma, head and neck, liver or kidney cancer. CDR3 sequence reads: CASSLTRTSGYEQYF. The CDR3 DNA follows: TGTGCCAGCAGCCTTACCCGGACTAGTGGCTACGAGCAGTACTTC.